The clone carrying this T cell receptor (beta chain) was counted only a few times. What it binds is not known. Treatment of the sample: randomized to nivolumab then ipilimumab (arm A) or the reverse (arm B). Losses at the gene ends were 3 bases for V and 4 bases for J; bases not matched to a gene: 5. The V gene's germline CDR1 is SGHNT and CDR2 YENEEA. This CDR3 is 14 amino acids long. These data belong to a study of sequential checkpoint blockade in melanoma. Study-wide context: Each arm's sequence ended with maintenance nivolumab. TCRβ was sequenced from DNA of some 89 pretreatment tumors.

Study findings and constraints: Pretreatment TIL clonality tracked with response in the nivolumab-first arm.

Profiled with immunoSEQ multiplex PCR; TCRdb holds only in-frame clones, not every one. The table lists about 37,000 clones, roughly 32% of them singletons, with about 1.6% in the top ten. This material consisted of tumor tissue (inferred from file names), taken from a patient given nivolumab and ipilimumab in sequence. This receptor was identified in a human donor with melanoma. This chain uses TRBV11-3 with TRBJ1-1, with TRBD1 identical over 7 bases. Written as DNA, the CDR3 is TGTGCCAGCAGCTTGGAACAGGGGCGCACTGAAGCTTTCTTT. It is translated as CASSLEQGRTEAFF.